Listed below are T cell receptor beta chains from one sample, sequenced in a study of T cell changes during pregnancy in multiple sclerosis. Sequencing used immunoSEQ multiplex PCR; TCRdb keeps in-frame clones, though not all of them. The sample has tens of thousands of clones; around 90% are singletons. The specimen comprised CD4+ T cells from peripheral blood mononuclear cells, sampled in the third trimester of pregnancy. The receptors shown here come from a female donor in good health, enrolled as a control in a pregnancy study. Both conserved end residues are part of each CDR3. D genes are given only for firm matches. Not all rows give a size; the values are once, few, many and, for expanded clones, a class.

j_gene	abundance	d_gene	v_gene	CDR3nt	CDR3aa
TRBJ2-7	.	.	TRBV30	TGTGCCTGGAGTGTAGGGGCCATCTACGAGCAGTACTTC	CAWSVGAIYEQYF
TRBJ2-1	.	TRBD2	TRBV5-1	TGCGCCAGCAGCTATAGCGGGAGCTCGGGCAATGAGCAGTTCTTC	CASSYSGSSGNEQFF
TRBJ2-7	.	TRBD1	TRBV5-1	TGCGCCAGCACGGTAGACAGGGGCTTCGAGCAGTACTTC	CASTVDRGFEQYF
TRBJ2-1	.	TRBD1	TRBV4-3	TGCGCCAGCAGCCAAGATGGGACAGTCAAGCAGTTCTTC	CASSQDGTVKQFF
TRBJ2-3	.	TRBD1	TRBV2	TGTGCCAGCAGTGGGCCAGGGGGCAGTTCTAGCACAGATACGCAGTATTTT	CASSGPGGSSSTDTQYF
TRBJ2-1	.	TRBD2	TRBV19	TGTGCCAGTAACGGCGGGAGGGCCCCTGAGCAGTTCTTC	CASNGGRAPEQFF
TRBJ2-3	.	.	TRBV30	TGTGCCTGGAGTCCCGGTGGGGGCTCAGATACGCAGTATTTT	CAWSPGGGSDTQYF
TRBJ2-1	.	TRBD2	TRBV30	TGTGCCTGGACGGGAGGGACCAAATACAATGAGCAGTTCTTC	CAWTGGTKYNEQFF
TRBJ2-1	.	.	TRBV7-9	TGTGCCAGCAGCTTAGCGCTCGGGGAGCCCTTCAATGAGCAGTTCTTC	CASSLALGEPFNEQFF
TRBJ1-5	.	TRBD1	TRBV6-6	TGTGCCAGCAGCAGCCAGGGGACAGGCAATCAGCCCCAGCATTTT	CASSSQGTGNQPQHF
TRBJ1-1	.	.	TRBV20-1	TGCAGTGCTAGTCGTACTGAAGCTTTCTTT	CSASRTEAFF
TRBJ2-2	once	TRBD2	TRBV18	TGTGCCAGCTCACCCCTAAGCGGGGGGTTCACCGGGGAGCTGTTTTTT	CASSPLSGGFTGELFF
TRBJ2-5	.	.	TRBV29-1	TGCAGCGTTGTGAGGGACCAAGAGACCCAGTACTTC	CSVVRDQETQYF
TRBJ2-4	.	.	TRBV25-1	TGTGCCAGCAGTGACGGGGGTATAGCCAAAAACATTCAGTACTTC	CASSDGGIAKNIQYF
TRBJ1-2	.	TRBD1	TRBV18	TGTGCCAGCTCCGACAGGGTGGCGGGCTACACCTTC	CASSDRVAGYTF
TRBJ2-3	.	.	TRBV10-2	TGCGCCAGCAGCGCGCAAGGGGGGGGAGATACGCAGTATTTT	CASSAQGGGDTQYF
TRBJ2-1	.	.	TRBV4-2	TGTGCCAGCAGCCAAGAAACAGGGTGGAACAATGAGCAGTTCTTC	CASSQETGWNNEQFF
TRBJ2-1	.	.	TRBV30	TGTGCCTGGAGTCGTGGCAGGGGATCCAATGAGCAGTTCTTC	CAWSRGRGSNEQFF
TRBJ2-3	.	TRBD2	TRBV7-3	TGTGCCAGCAGCTTAAGCGGGGGAAGCACAGATACGCAGTATTTT	CASSLSGGSTDTQYF
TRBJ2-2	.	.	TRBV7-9	TGTGCCAGCAGCTTTCGACAGATAACCGGGGAGCTGTTTTTT	CASSFRQITGELFF
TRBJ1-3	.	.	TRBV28	TGTGCCAGCAGTTTAGGCCTTTCTGGAAACACCATATATTTT	CASSLGLSGNTIYF
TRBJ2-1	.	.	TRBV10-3	TGTGCCATCATGGGACAAGGGGACTACAATGAGCAGTTCTTC	CAIMGQGDYNEQFF
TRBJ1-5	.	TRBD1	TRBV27	TGTGCCAGCAGTAAGACCGGGACAGGGATTTATCAGCCCCAGCATTTT	CASSKTGTGIYQPQHF
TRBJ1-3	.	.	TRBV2	TGTGCCAGCAGGACGGGGAACTCTGGAAACACCATATATTTT	CASRTGNSGNTIYF
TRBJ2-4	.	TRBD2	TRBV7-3	TGTGCCAGCAGCCGCATAGCGGGAGAGAGGGGCATTCAGTACTTC	CASSRIAGERGIQYF
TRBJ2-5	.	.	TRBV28	TGTGCCAGCAGTTTGGGGGGCGCGGGGGAGCGGGAGACCCAGTACTTC	CASSLGGAGERETQYF
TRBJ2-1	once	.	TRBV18	TGTGCCAGCTCACCCGAGGAAAGCTCCTACAATGAGCAGTTCTTC	CASSPEESSYNEQFF
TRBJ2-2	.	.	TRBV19	TGTGCCAGTAGTCAAACCGTCAGCGCGAACACCGGGGAGCTGTTTTTT	CASSQTVSANTGELFF
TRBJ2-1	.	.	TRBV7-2	TGTGCCAGCAGCTTTTCGTCAGGGCAGAATGAGCAGTTCTTC	CASSFSSGQNEQFF
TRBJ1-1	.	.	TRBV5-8	TGTGCCAGCACCCTCCGGACTGAAGCTTTCTTT	CASTLRTEAFF
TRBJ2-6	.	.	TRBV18	TGTGCCAGCTCACCCCCGTCGGGGCGGGGGCCGACTGGGGCCAACGTCCTGACTTTC	CASSPPSGRGPTGANVLTF
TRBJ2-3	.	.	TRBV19	TGTGCCAGTAGTACAGGGCCCCAAGGAGATACGCAGTATTTT	CASSTGPQGDTQYF
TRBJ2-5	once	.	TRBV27	TGTGCCAGCAGTTCGGACCAAGAGACCCAGTACTTC	CASSSDQETQYF
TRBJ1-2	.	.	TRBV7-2	TGTGCCAGCAGCTTTTACCCGTCGGGTCAGTACACCTTC	CASSFYPSGQYTF
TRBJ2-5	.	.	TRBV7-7	TGTGCTAGCAGCTTAGAGCTCCAAGAGACCCAGTACTTC	CASSLELQETQYF
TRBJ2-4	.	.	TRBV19	TGTGCCAGTAGTATAAAAGGGAGTAGCATTCAGTACTTC	CASSIKGSSIQYF
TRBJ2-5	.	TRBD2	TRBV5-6	TGTGCCGGGGGGGGACTAGCGGGGGCTGAGACCCAGTACTTC	CAGGGLAGAETQYF
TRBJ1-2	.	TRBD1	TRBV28	TGTGCCACCAAACAGGGGGGACTGAGCTTGGACTATGGCTACACCTTC	CATKQGGLSLDYGYTF
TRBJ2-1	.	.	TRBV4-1	TGCGCCAGCAGCCAATCAAGGATAGGGGATCACATCAATGAGCAGTTCTTC	CASSQSRIGDHINEQFF
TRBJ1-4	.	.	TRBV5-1	TGCGCCAGCAGCCAAACAAAATCCGGGCTCGGGGTATTTGAAAAACTGTTTTTT	CASSQTKSGLGVFEKLFF
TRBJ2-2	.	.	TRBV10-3	TGTGCCATCGGGGGGGCAAAGTCCACCGGGGAGCTGTTTTTT	CAIGGAKSTGELFF
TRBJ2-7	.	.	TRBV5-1	TGCGCCAGCAGCTTGACAGGATCCTACGAGCAGTACTTC	CASSLTGSYEQYF
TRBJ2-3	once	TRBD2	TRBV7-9	TGTGCCAGCAGCTTAGGCCGGGAGCCGGGGGGTGGAGATACGCAGTATTTT	CASSLGREPGGGDTQYF
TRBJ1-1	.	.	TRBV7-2	TGTGCCAGCAGCTTAGGGGGAGTGAACACTGAAGCTTTCTTT	CASSLGGVNTEAFF
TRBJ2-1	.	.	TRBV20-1	TGCAGTGCTAGTGGGGGGAATGAGCAGTTCTTC	CSASGGNEQFF
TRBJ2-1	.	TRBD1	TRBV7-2	TGTGCCAGCAGCACACAGGGGTACAATGAGCAGTTCTTC	CASSTQGYNEQFF
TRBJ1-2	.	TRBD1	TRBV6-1	TGTGCCAGCAGGGTCGGGACAGGGGTGCACTATGGCTACACCTTC	CASRVGTGVHYGYTF
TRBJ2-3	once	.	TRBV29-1	TGCAGCGAGCGAGTTAGCACAGATACGCAGTATTTT	CSERVSTDTQYF
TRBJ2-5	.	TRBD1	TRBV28	TGTGCCAGCAGTTCAGGGAACAGGGGGTCAGAGACCCAGTACTTC	CASSSGNRGSETQYF
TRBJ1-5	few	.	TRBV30	TGTGCCTGGAGTGTTTCAGGGGGCAATCAGCCCCAGCATTTT	CAWSVSGGNQPQHF
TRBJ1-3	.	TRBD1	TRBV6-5	TGTGCCAGCAGTTACTCGAGGGACAGTAGACCCATATATTTT	CASSYSRDSRPIYF
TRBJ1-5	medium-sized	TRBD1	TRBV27	TGTGCCAGCAGTCCGCTAGGGGACAGATTCAATCAGCCCCAGCATTTT	CASSPLGDRFNQPQHF